What follows are 25 T cell receptor beta chains derived from one specimen sequenced in a study of T-cell memory formation after mild COVID-19. From the 5' RACE reads, TCRdb called clonotypes with MiXCR, one entry per CDR3 protein. This sample has over 70,000 distinct CDR3 sequences, with roughly 16% found just once. Source material: PBMCs or a T cell subset sorted from them (not recorded which). The receptors shown here come from a young man who had mild COVID-19 (a few samples of this study predate the infection). Cell type and time point are not known.

This clonotype was seen a few times. The genes are TRBV6-5 and TRBJ1-2; D ambiguous. This CDR3 region has 14 residues. The V end was cut by 2 bases, the J end by 4 bases, with 11 bases between. From germline, CDR1 is MNHEY and CDR2 SVGAGI. The CDR3, as DNA: TGTGCCAGCAGTTACCGGCAGCGTAGCTATGGCTACACCTTC. It codes for CASSYRQRSYGYTF.

This clonotype was seen more than once but under ten times. CDR3 region: CASSLESPYYGYTF. CDR3 DNA sequence: TGTGCCAGCAGTTTAGAGTCACCATACTATGGCTACACCTTC. The chain is built from TRBV12-3 or TRBV12-4 and TRBJ1-2; no reliable D call. The V end lost 1 base, the J end lost 3 bases, and 9 bases lay between the germline ends. The CDR3 covers 14 residues.

In this sample, this clonotype turned up a few times. The rearrangement links TRBV11-2 to TRBJ2-2; D unclear. The CDR3 loop spans 17 amino acids. V lost 5 bases to trimming and J lost 1 base, with 17 bases between them. The germline V gene has CDR1 SGHAT and CDR2 FQNNGV. Here the CDR3 reads CASSLILTFENTGELFF. CDR3 DNA: TGTGCCAGCAGCCTAATATTGACATTCGAGAACACCGGGGAGCTGTTTTTT.

In this sample, this clonotype turned up a few times. The gene calls are TRBV6-5 and TRBJ1-5; the match to TRBD1 covers 9 bases. The trim removed 3 bases at V and 4 bases at J, leaving 1 base unmatched. The CDR3 totals 14 residues. Germline V gives CDR1 MNHEY, CDR2 SVGAGI. In DNA, the CDR3 is TGTGCCAGCAGTTATGGGACAGGGAATCAGCCCCAGCATTTT. This gives the protein CASSYGTGNQPQHF.

The chain joins TRBV20-1 to TRBJ2-3, with 9 positions matching TRBD2. The CDR3 is 16 amino acids. V gave up 1 base and J gave up 4 bases; unmatched junction bases: 9. Germline CDR1 and CDR2: DFQATT and SNEGSKA (reference sequence). DNA for the CDR3: TGCAGTGCTAGAGGTCTGGCGGGGGGGCCGCCAGATACGCAGTATTTT. Translation gives CSARGLAGGPPDTQYF.

V is TRBV7-6 and J is TRBJ2-1; 13 bases are a match to TRBD2. This CDR3 is built from 15 residues. J lost 10 bases, V lost 5 bases, and 8 bases had no gene match. Germline-derived CDR1 and CDR2 are SGHVS and FNYEAQ. CDR3 residues: CASSPGTSGNGEQFF. CDR3 nucleotides: TGTGCCAGCAGCCCCGGGACTAGCGGGAATGGAGAGCAGTTCTTC.

The table lists this clonotype with a few counts. The chain links TRBV29-1 to TRBJ2-1; D may be TRBD1 (5 bases). Per germline, CDR1 SQVTM and CDR2 ANQGSEA. Trimming stripped 0 bases from V and 4 bases from J, with 13 bases between. CDR3 length: 15 residues. CDR3 coding DNA: TGCAGCGTTGAAGAGGGGATCAGGGCGTACAATGAGCAGTTCTTC. Protein: CSVEEGIRAYNEQFF.

The chain is built from TRBV20-1 and TRBJ2-1, with 7 bases that match TRBD2. The CDR3 runs to 14 residues. Per germline, CDR1 DFQATT and CDR2 SNEGSKA (reference sequence). V lost 6 bases to trimming and J lost 6 bases; unmatched junction nucleotides: 11. CDR3 region: CSAVDQRTSNEQFF. CDR3 sequence (DNA): TGCAGTGCCGTAGACCAGCGGACTAGCAATGAGCAGTTCTTC.

The chain employs TRBV6-2 or TRBV6-3 and TRBJ2-1, with 9 nucleotides matching TRBD1. Per germline, CDR1 MNHEY and CDR2 SVGEGT. The trim removed 2 bases at V and 2 bases at J, leaving 7 bases unmatched. The CDR3 is 17 amino acids. The CDR3 reads CASSYLAGTGTYNEQFF. For the CDR3, the DNA is TGTGCCAGCAGTTACCTAGCCGGGACAGGGACCTACAATGAGCAGTTCTTC.

The chain links TRBV5-8 to TRBJ2-7, with 7 bases aligning to TRBD1. This CDR3 spans 13 amino acids. The germline V gene has CDR1 SGHTS and CDR2 YDEGEE. Trimming cost V 4 bases and J 2 bases; bases outside gene matches: 3. The CDR3 sequence: CASSRGQAYEQYF. The CDR3 DNA sequence: TGTGCCAGCAGCCGAGGACAGGCCTACGAGCAGTACTTC.

This rearrangement joins TRBV12-3 or TRBV12-4 to TRBJ2-2, with 9 bases matching TRBD1. The CDR3 spans 16 residues. With V trimmed by 11 bases and J by 1 base, 11 bases remained unmatched. CDR3 region: CAVFSRDRVNTGELFF. The CDR3 nucleotides are TGTGCCGTTTTCTCCCGGGACAGGGTGAACACCGGGGAGCTGTTTTTT.

The CDR3 loop reads CASSLGRSGELFF. CDR3 DNA sequence: TGCGCCAGCAGCCTGGGACGGTCCGGGGAGCTGTTTTTT. This chain links TRBV5-1 with TRBJ2-2; possibly TRBD1 or TRBD2 for D (5 bases each). This CDR3 has 13 amino acids. Trimming shortened V by 4 bases and J by 6 bases, and 10 bases separated the two germline ends. CDR1 and CDR2 from the germline V gene are SGHRS and YFSETQ.

This clonotype appeared a few times. The genes are TRBV6-5 and TRBJ1-5; TRBD1 matches 10 bases. The CDR3 sequence is 16 residues long. The ends lost 4 bases at V and 5 bases at J; junction bases unmatched: 8. Germline V lookup: CDR1 MNHEY, CDR2 SVGAGI. The CDR3 protein is CASSSATDRGDQPQHF. CDR3 nucleotide sequence: TGTGCCAGCAGTTCTGCAACGGACAGGGGGGATCAGCCCCAGCATTTT.

This clonotype has a handful of counts. The rearrangement joins TRBV29-1 to TRBJ2-6; D could derive from TRBD1 or TRBD2 (5 bases each). Germline-derived CDR1 and CDR2 are SQVTM and ANQGSEA. V lost 5 bases and J lost 0, with 20 bases in between. The CDR3 contains 18 residues. The CDR3 region has the DNA TGCAGCGTTCTTCCGAACCTGGGACCGAGCTCTGGGGCCAACGTCCTGACTTTC. Its protein product is CSVLPNLGPSSGANVLTF.

This clonotype was seen more than once but under ten times. CDR3 in amino acids: CASSLGGPGDEQYF. The CDR3 DNA follows: TGTGCCAGTTCACTGGGAGGGCCGGGGGACGAGCAGTACTTC. The chain recombines TRBV19 with TRBJ2-7; 7 bases are a match to TRBD2. Germline values: CDR1 LNHDA, CDR2 SQIVND (reference sequence). The CDR3 is 14 amino acids. The V gene end was trimmed by 8 bases and the J gene end by 5 bases; junction bases not matched to a gene: 12.

This clonotype has a handful of counts. An end of the junction differs from the germline gene, which may be a read error. The V gene is TRBV2, the J gene TRBJ1-2; weak D call: TRBD1 (6 bases). The CDR3 consists of 11 residues. Germline V gene sequence: CDR1 SNHLY, CDR2 FYNNEI. This chain's CDR3 is CASQGNSGYTF. CDR3 DNA sequence: TGTGCCAGCCAGGGGAACTCTGGCTACACCTTC.

This clonotype was observed a handful of times. The rearrangement links TRBV23-1 to TRBJ2-1; D tentatively reads TRBD1 or TRBD2 (5 bases each). TRBV23-1 is annotated as an ORF whose role is uncertain. The germline V and J ends were trimmed by 3 bases and 8 bases, with 20 bases remaining between them. CDR3 length: 16 amino acids. CDR3 sequence (DNA): TGCGCCAGCAGTCATCCCCGAGGGTGTAGGGGACATGAGCAGTTCTTC. Translated, it gives CASSHPRGCRGHEQFF.

The V call is TRBV7-8, the J call TRBJ2-7, with D unclear. Trimming pared 5 bases from V and 2 bases from J, leaving 13 bases between. The CDR3 runs to 14 residues. Germline values: CDR1 SGHVS, CDR2 FQNEAQ. For the CDR3, the DNA is TGTGCCAGCAGCCCGTGGGTGGGTGCCTACGAGCAGTACTTC. This sequence encodes CASSPWVGAYEQYF.

The chain recombines TRBV30 with TRBJ2-5; D possibly corresponds to TRBD2 (6 bases). The CDR3 is 15 amino acids. Trimming took 0 bases from V and 4 from J, leaving 15 bases between them. Germline V gives CDR1 GTSNPN, CDR2 SVGIG (reference sequence). The CDR3 is CAWSVPVREVETQYF. CDR3 sequence (DNA): TGTGCCTGGAGTGTACCGGTCAGGGAGGTAGAGACCCAGTACTTC.

The CDR3 sequence is CASSSPGQSEAFF. CDR3 nucleotides: TGTGCCAGCAGCTCGCCAGGACAGAGTGAAGCTTTCTTT. The chain uses TRBV7-9 and TRBJ1-1, with D perhaps TRBD1 (6 bases). Trimming took 4 bases from V and 7 from J, leaving 13 bases between them. Looked up from germline, CDR1 is SEHNR and CDR2 is FQNEAQ (reference sequence). The length of the CDR3 is 13 residues.

The chain is built from TRBV6-5 and TRBJ1-5; no clear D. Deletions cut 0 bases from V and 1 base from J, with 7 bases between. From germline, CDR1 is MNHEY and CDR2 SVGAGI. This CDR3 has 15 residues. CDR3 residues: CASSYSVGSNQPQHF. CDR3 coding DNA: TGTGCCAGCAGTTACTCGGTGGGAAGCAATCAGCCCCAGCATTTT.

V usage is TRBV27 and J usage is TRBJ1-5, with D tentatively TRBD1 (5 bases). Trimming pared 5 bases from V and 4 bases from J, leaving 12 bases between. The germline CDR1 and CDR2 sequences are MNHEY and SMNVEV (reference sequence). This CDR3 spans 14 amino acids. CDR3 loop: CASSAPGPNQPQHF. DNA for the CDR3: TGTGCCAGCAGTGCTCCGGGACCGAATCAGCCCCAGCATTTT.

V usage is TRBV6-2 or TRBV6-3 and J usage is TRBJ1-1; 9 bases are shared with TRBD1. The CDR3 is 15 amino acids. CDR1 and CDR2 from the germline V gene are MNHEY and SVGEGT. V was pared by 8 bases and J by 1 base, with 8 bases of the junction left unmatched. In DNA form, the CDR3 reads TGTGCCAGCCGTTGGACACAGGGGGCGAACACTGAAGCTTTCTTT. It translates to CASRWTQGANTEAFF.

This clonotype occurred a few times. This sequence joins TRBV2 and TRBJ2-7; a weak D match, TRBD2 (5 bases). CDR1 and CDR2 (germline): SNHLY, FYNNEI. This CDR3 comprises 14 residues. Trimming shortened V by 5 bases and J by 4 bases, and 15 bases separated the two germline ends. The CDR3 DNA reads TGTGCCAGCAGTCTACTAGGACCCCTTTACGAGCAGTACTTC. It translates to CASSLLGPLYEQYF.

V and J are TRBV10-3 and TRBJ2-1; D tentatively reads TRBD1 or TRBD2 (5 bases each). CDR1 and CDR2 from the germline V gene are ENHRY and SYGVKD. V was trimmed by 6 bases and J by 7 bases, leaving 10 bases between them. The CDR3 is made up of 12 amino acids. The CDR3 nucleotides are TGTGCCATCAGGAGGGGTGGGAATGAGCAGTTCTTC. Residues: CAIRRGGNEQFF.